The text below deals with one T cell receptor beta chain. Its antigen is undetermined. Before treatment, baseline tumor tissue was collected for sequencing. V dropped 6 bases and J dropped 7; count of bases not matched to a gene: 6. From germline, CDR1 is GTSNPN and CDR2 SVGIG (reference sequence). The CDR3 totals 13 residues. Only in-frame clones appear in the TCRdb table, and some are missing; sequencing was by immunoSEQ multiplex PCR. The sample includes roughly 9,000 clones, nearly 85% of them seen just once. This entry is derived from a study of circulating tumor DNA in untreated peripheral T-cell lymphoma. Study conclusions and caveats: In approximately 74% of patients, tumor-specific clonotypes were identified.

The clonotype originates from a human donor with peripheral T-cell lymphoma. This chain connects TRBV30 to TRBJ1-1; 12 bases agree with TRBD1. The specimen was tumor tissue. Here the CDR3 reads CACSGTGGNEAFF. CDR3 nucleotide sequence: TGTGCCTGCTCGGGGACAGGGGGCAATGAAGCTTTCTTT.